These T cell receptor beta chains were read from a single sample in a study of blood T cell repertoires in COVID-19. TCRdb keeps only in-frame clones here, not all; method: immunoSEQ multiplex PCR. The data contain fewer than 110,000 clones, around 92% of them singletons. Sequenced: peripheral blood. Every receptor here comes from a man in his fifties with active COVID-19. Each CDR3 is given with its conserved first and last residue. A D gene is named only where the DNA matches it firmly. Clone sizes are given selectively: once, few, many, or a class where the clone is expanded.

clone_size cdr3_length j_call v_call d_call cdr3_nt cdr3_aa
NA 13 TRBJ2-1 TRBV6-1 NA TGTGCCAGCAGTGAGACGTGGAGGGTTGAGCAGTTCTTC CASSETWRVEQFF
NA 12 TRBJ2-7 TRBV27 TRBD1 TGTGCCAGCAGGACAGGGGCCTACGAGCAGTACTTC CASRTGAYEQYF
NA 14 TRBJ1-5 TRBV9 TRBD1 TGTGCCAGCAGCCGGGACAGGGATTATCAGCCCCAGCATTTT CASSRDRDYQPQHF
NA 14 TRBJ1-5 TRBV30 NA TGTGCCTGGAGTTCGGGAAGGAGCAATCAGCCCCAGCATTTT CAWSSGRSNQPQHF
NA 15 TRBJ1-5 TRBV19 TRBD1 TGTGCCAGTAGTATGGCCCGACAGGGCGGACAGCCCCAGCATTTT CASSMARQGGQPQHF
once 15 TRBJ1-2 TRBV2 NA TGTGCCAGCACGCGGGGGCAGGATTTTAACTATGGCTACACCTTC CASTRGQDFNYGYTF
NA 15 TRBJ1-6 TRBV2 TRBD1 TGTGCCAGCAGAGAGGACAGGGGTAATAATTCACCCCTCCACTTT CASREDRGNNSPLHF
NA 15 TRBJ2-2 TRBV19 NA TGTGCCAGTAGTAACCCTAGCGCTAACACCGGGGAGCTGTTTTTT CASSNPSANTGELFF
NA 16 TRBJ1-2 TRBV2 TRBD1 TGTGCCACTTCGGCCCGGACAGGGGGCGTCGGTTATGGCTACACCTTC CATSARTGGVGYGYTF
NA 15 TRBJ1-2 TRBV6-5 NA TGTGCCAGCAGTTACGGCTCGGGACACCCCTATGGCTACACCTTC CASSYGSGHPYGYTF
NA 12 TRBJ2-5 TRBV10-2 NA TGCGCCAGCAGTGACACCGCGGCGACCCAGTACTTC CASSDTAATQYF
NA 14 TRBJ1-5 TRBV19 TRBD1 TGTGCCAGTAGTATGACAGGGTATAATCAGCCCCAGCATTTT CASSMTGYNQPQHF
NA 12 TRBJ2-7 TRBV11-2 NA TGTGCCAGCAGCTTAGCGTACAACGAGCAGTACTTC CASSLAYNEQYF
NA 16 TRBJ2-7 TRBV5-1 NA TGCGCCAGCAGCGATCCCTTGTCGGACTTGGTCCACGAGCAGTACTTC CASSDPLSDLVHEQYF
NA 15 TRBJ2-7 TRBV5-5 TRBD2 TGTGCCAGCAGCTGGGGGCCTAGCGGGAGCTACGAGCAGTACTTC CASSWGPSGSYEQYF
NA 13 TRBJ2-5 TRBV18 NA TGTGCCAGCTCACCCGCCCTAGAGGAGACCCAGTACTTC CASSPALEETQYF
NA 15 TRBJ1-4 TRBV2 NA TGTGCCAGCAATCCTAGGAGGGACACTAATGAAAAACTGTTTTTT CASNPRRDTNEKLFF
NA 16 TRBJ2-1 TRBV4-1 TRBD1 TGCGCCAGCAGCCAACCGGGACAGGGGGCCCGCGATGAGCAGTTCTTC CASSQPGQGARDEQFF
NA 16 TRBJ2-3 TRBV6-2/TRBV6-3 TRBD2 TGTGCCAGCAGTTACTCGACGGCGGGAGGGCCAGATACGCAGTATTTT CASSYSTAGGPDTQYF
NA 17 TRBJ2-1 TRBV19 TRBD2 TGTGCCAGTAGTATAGATGGTCTAGCGGTCTCCTACAATGAGCAGTTCTTC CASSIDGLAVSYNEQFF
NA 17 TRBJ1-4 TRBV5-6 TRBD1 TGTGCCAGCAGCTTGAAAGGACAGGGCGCAACTAATGAAAAACTGTTTTTT CASSLKGQGATNEKLFF
NA 15 TRBJ2-2 TRBV5-1 TRBD1 TGCGCCAGCAGCTGGATCGATGGACAGGCCGGGGAGCTGTTTTTT CASSWIDGQAGELFF
NA 17 TRBJ2-7 TRBV7-2 TRBD1 TGTGCCAGCAGCTTTGGGCCGGGACAGGGACTTTCCTACGAGCAGTACTTC CASSFGPGQGLSYEQYF
NA 14 TRBJ2-7 TRBV5-1 NA TGCGCCAGCAGCCCACCAAGCGGTGGCTACGAGCAGTACTTC CASSPPSGGYEQYF
NA 19 TRBJ2-2 TRBV19 TRBD1 TGTGCCAGTAGTATGTATTCGACAGGGTCTAAGGGAAACACCGGGGAGCTGTTTTTT CASSMYSTGSKGNTGELFF
NA 12 TRBJ2-3 TRBV30 TRBD2 TGTGCCTGGTCGGGAGGGCCTGAGCCGCAGTATTTT CAWSGGPEPQYF
once 15 TRBJ2-1 TRBV4-2 TRBD2 TGTGCCAGCAGCCAAGAACTAGCGGGAGGAGGTGAGCAGTTCTTC CASSQELAGGGEQFF
NA 16 TRBJ1-1 TRBV28 NA TGTGCCAGCAGTTTGGTCGACAGCCGGACGAACACTGAAGCTTTCTTT CASSLVDSRTNTEAFF
NA 14 TRBJ1-4 TRBV28 TRBD1 TGTGCCAGCAGTGTCTCCGGGACAGGGGAAAAACTGTTTTTT CASSVSGTGEKLFF
NA 14 TRBJ2-7 TRBV5-1 TRBD2 TGCGCCAGCAGCTCCCCCGGGACTAGAGAAGAGCAGTACTTC CASSSPGTREEQYF
NA 17 TRBJ1-3 TRBV11-2 TRBD1 TGTGCCAGCAGCTTATGGGGACAGGGGTCTGCTGGAAACACCATATATTTT CASSLWGQGSAGNTIYF
once 14 TRBJ2-1 TRBV10-2 TRBD1 TGCGCCAGCCAACTCGACAGGGATTCGAATGAGCAGTTCTTC CASQLDRDSNEQFF
NA 15 TRBJ1-2 TRBV7-9 TRBD1 TGTGCCAGCAGCTTAGGCACAGGGGGCGACTATGGCTACACCTTC CASSLGTGGDYGYTF
NA 14 TRBJ2-5 TRBV5-6 TRBD1 TGTGCCAGCAGCTTGGGGTCAGGGGGAGAGACCCAGTACTTC CASSLGSGGETQYF
NA 19 TRBJ2-6 TRBV5-6 NA TGTGCCAGCAGCTATCGCTGGGTAGAGGGTCACCCTGGGGCCAACGTCCTGACTTTC CASSYRWVEGHPGANVLTF
once 14 TRBJ2-3 TRBV2 TRBD2 TGTGCCAGCAAGACTAGCGGGAGTACAGATACGCAGTATTTT CASKTSGSTDTQYF
NA 15 TRBJ1-6 TRBV18 NA TGTGCCAGCACACCAAAACAACCCCCGAATTCACCCCTCCACTTT CASTPKQPPNSPLHF
NA 11 TRBJ1-2 TRBV5-8 NA TGTGCCAGCAGCTTAGAGGTGGGCTACACCTTC CASSLEVGYTF
NA 15 TRBJ1-3 TRBV7-9 TRBD1 TGTGCCAGCAGCCGACAGGGGGCGGCAGGAAACACCATATATTTT CASSRQGAAGNTIYF
once 13 TRBJ2-1 TRBV28 TRBD2 TGTGCCAGCAGATACGACCTCGGGCGGGAGTTGTTCTTC CASRYDLGRELFF
once 15 TRBJ1-2 TRBV2 TRBD1 TGTGCCAGCAGTGAAGGGACAGGGAAGCTCGATGGCTACACCTTC CASSEGTGKLDGYTF
NA 13 TRBJ1-5 TRBV6-5 NA TGTGCCAGCAGCCCCTGGCCCAATCAGCCCCAGCATTTT CASSPWPNQPQHF
NA 15 TRBJ2-7 TRBV28 NA TGTGCCAGCAGTTTCGCGGACACGAGCTCCTACGAGCAGTACTTC CASSFADTSSYEQYF
NA 15 TRBJ1-3 TRBV29-1 NA TGCAGCGTTAAGGAGGGGCCATCTTCTGGAAACACCATATATTTT CSVKEGPSSGNTIYF
many 14 TRBJ1-2 TRBV2 TRBD1 TGTGCCAGCAGTCCCGACAGGGAGAGTTATGGCTACACCTTC CASSPDRESYGYTF
NA 14 TRBJ2-7 TRBV6-5 TRBD1 TGTGCCAGCAGTTACGGGACAGACAGTGGCGAGCAGTACTTC CASSYGTDSGEQYF
NA 16 TRBJ2-1 TRBV4-1 TRBD2 TGCGCCAGCAGCCAAGATCGGAGCGGGAGGCGGAATGAGCAGTTCTTC CASSQDRSGRRNEQFF
NA 14 TRBJ1-3 TRBV24-1 NA TGTGCCACCAGTGACAGGGAGGCTGGAAACACCATATATTTT CATSDREAGNTIYF
NA 15 TRBJ1-2 TRBV2 NA TGTGCCAGCAGGAGGGAGGAACCTATCCTCTATGGCTACACCTTC CASRREEPILYGYTF